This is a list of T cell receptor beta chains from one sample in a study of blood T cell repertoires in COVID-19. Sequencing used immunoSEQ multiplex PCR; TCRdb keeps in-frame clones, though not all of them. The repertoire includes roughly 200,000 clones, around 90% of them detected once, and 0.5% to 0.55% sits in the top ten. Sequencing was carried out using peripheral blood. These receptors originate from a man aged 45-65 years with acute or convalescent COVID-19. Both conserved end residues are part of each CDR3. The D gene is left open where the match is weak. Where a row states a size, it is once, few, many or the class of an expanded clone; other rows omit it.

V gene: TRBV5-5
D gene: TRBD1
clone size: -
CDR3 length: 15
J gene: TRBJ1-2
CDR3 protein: CASSLAPQGNYGYTF
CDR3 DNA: TGTGCCAGCAGCTTGGCCCCACAGGGGAACTATGGCTACACCTTC

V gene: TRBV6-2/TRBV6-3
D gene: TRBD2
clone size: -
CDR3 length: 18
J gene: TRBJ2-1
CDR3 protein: CASSYYLAGGLRPNEQFF
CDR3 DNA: TGTGCCAGCAGTTACTACCTAGCGGGGGGGCTCCGCCCCAATGAGCAGTTCTTC

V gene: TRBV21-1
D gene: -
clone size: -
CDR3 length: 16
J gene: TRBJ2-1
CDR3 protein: CASSKGEAASYNEQFF
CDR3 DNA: TGTGCCAGCAGCAAAGGTGAAGCGGCCAGCTACAATGAGCAGTTCTTC

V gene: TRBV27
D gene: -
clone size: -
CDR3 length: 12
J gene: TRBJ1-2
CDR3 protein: CASSRTGSGYTF
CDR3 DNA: TGTGCCAGCAGTCGCACAGGGTCTGGCTACACCTTC

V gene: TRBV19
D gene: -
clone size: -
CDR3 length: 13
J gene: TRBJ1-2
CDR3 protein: CASSRTANYGYTF
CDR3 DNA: TGTGCCAGTAGTCGGACAGCTAACTATGGCTACACCTTC

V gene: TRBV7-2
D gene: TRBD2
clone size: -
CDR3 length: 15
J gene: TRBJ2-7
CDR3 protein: CASSLDRWEGREQYF
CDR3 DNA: TGTGCCAGCAGCTTAGATCGATGGGAGGGCCGCGAGCAGTACTTC

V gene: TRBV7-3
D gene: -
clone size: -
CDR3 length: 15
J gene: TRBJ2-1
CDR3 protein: CASSRTGASYNEQFF
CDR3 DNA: TGTGCCAGCAGCCGAACAGGAGCCTCCTACAATGAGCAGTTCTTC

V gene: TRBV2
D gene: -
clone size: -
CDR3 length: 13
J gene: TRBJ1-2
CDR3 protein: CASSATANYGYTF
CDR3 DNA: TGTGCCAGCAGTGCCACGGCTAACTATGGCTACACCTTC

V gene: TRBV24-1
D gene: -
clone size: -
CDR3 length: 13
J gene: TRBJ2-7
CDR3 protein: CATSDSGLGEQYF
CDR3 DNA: TGTGCCACCAGTGACTCAGGCCTGGGCGAGCAGTACTTC

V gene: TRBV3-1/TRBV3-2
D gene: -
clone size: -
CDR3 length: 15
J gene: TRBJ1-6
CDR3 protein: CASSQVFLSGSGLHF
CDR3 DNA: TGTGCCAGCAGCCAAGTATTTCTATCTGGGTCAGGGCTCCACTTT

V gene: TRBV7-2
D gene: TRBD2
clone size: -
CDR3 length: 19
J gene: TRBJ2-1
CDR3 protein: CASSPNLGTSGRGAHEQFF
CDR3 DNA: TGTGCCAGCAGCCCGAACCTGGGGACTAGCGGGAGAGGGGCGCATGAGCAGTTCTTC

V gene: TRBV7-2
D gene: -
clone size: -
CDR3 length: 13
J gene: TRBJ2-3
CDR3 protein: CASSYRVRDTQYF
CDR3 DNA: TGTGCCAGCAGTTACAGGGTCAGGGATACGCAGTATTTT

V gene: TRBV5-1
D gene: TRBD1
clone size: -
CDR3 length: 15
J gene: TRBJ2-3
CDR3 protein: CASSWAGQGPDTQYF
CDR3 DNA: TGCGCCAGCAGCTGGGCGGGACAGGGTCCAGATACGCAGTATTTT

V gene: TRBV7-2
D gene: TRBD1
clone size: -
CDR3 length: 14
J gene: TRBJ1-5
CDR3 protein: CASSKGQGNQPQHF
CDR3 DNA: TGTGCCAGCAGCAAAGGACAGGGCAATCAGCCCCAGCATTTT

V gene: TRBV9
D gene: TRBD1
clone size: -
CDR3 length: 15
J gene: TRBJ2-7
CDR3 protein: CASSEGQGEGYEQYF
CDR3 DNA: TGTGCCAGCAGCGAGGGACAGGGGGAAGGGTACGAGCAGTACTTC

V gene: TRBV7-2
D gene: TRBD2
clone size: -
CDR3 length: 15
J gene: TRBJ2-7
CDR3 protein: CASSFGTSGTYEQYF
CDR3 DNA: TGTGCCAGCAGCTTCGGGACTAGCGGAACCTACGAGCAGTACTTC

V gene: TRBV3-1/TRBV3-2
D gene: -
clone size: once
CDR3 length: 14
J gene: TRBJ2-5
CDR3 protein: CASSQEMSGVTQYF
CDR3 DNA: TGTGCCAGCAGCCAAGAAATGTCAGGGGTGACCCAGTACTTC

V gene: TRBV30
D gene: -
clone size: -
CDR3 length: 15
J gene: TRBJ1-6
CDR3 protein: CAWTTGRVRNSPLHF
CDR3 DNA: TGTGCCTGGACCACAGGGCGGGTTCGTAATTCACCCCTCCACTTT

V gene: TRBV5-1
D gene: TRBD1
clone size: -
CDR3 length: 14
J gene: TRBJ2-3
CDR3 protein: CASRSGGAGDTQYF
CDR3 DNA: TGCGCCAGCAGGTCAGGGGGCGCGGGAGATACGCAGTATTTT

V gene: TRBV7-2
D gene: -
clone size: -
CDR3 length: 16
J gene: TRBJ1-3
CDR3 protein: CASSLKLSSSGNTIYF
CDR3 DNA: TGTGCCAGCAGCTTGAAACTGTCGAGCTCTGGAAACACCATATATTTT

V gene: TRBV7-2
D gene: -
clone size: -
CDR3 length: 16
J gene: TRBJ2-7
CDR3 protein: CASSSPPAGTSYEQYF
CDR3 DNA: TGTGCCAGCAGCTCCCCCCCGGCGGGGACCTCCTACGAGCAGTACTTC

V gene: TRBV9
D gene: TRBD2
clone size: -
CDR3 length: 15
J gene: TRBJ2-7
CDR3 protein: CASSVGGLAGSEQYF
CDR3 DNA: TGTGCCAGCAGCGTAGGGGGACTAGCGGGAAGCGAGCAGTACTTC

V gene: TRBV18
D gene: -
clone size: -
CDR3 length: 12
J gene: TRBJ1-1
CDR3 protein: CASSWGDTEAFF
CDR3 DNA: TGTGCCAGCTCATGGGGAGACACTGAAGCTTTCTTT

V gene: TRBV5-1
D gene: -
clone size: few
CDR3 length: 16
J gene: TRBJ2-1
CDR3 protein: CASSPSHLRTGNEQFF
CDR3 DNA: TGCGCCAGCAGCCCCAGCCATTTACGGACTGGCAATGAGCAGTTCTTC

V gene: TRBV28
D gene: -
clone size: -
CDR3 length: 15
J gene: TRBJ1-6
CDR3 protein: CASSWEGFYNSPLHF
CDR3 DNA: TGTGCCAGCAGTTGGGAGGGTTTTTATAATTCACCCCTCCACTTT

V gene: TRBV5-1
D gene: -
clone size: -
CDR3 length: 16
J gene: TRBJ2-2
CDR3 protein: CASAVSGSPNTGELFF
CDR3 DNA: TGCGCCAGCGCCGTCTCCGGTTCCCCGAACACCGGGGAGCTGTTTTTT

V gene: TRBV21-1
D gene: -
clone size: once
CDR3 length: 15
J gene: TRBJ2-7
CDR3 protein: CASSKVASGPYEQYF
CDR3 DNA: TGTGCCAGCAGCAAAGTGGCTAGCGGGCCCTACGAGCAGTACTTC

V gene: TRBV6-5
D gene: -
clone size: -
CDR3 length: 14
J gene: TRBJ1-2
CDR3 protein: CASGRGGLDYGYTF
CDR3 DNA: TGTGCCAGCGGTCGGGGGGGGCTCGACTATGGCTACACCTTC

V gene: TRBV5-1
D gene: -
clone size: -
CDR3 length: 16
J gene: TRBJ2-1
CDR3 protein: CASSLVQASLDNEQFF
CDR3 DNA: TGCGCCAGCAGCTTGGTACAGGCTAGTCTGGACAATGAGCAGTTCTTC

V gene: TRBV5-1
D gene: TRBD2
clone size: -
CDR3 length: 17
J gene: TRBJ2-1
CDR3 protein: CASSLDEREGRGNEQFF
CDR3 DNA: TGCGCCAGCAGCTTGGACGAGCGGGAGGGCCGAGGCAATGAGCAGTTCTTC

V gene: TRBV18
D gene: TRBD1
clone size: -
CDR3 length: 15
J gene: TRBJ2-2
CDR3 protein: CASSPRQGVTGELFF
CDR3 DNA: TGTGCCAGCTCACCTCGGCAGGGGGTCACCGGGGAGCTGTTTTTT

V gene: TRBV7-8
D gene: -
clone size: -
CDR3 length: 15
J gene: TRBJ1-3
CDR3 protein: CASSPGGAPGNTIYF
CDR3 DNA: TGTGCCAGCAGCCCTGGGGGGGCGCCTGGAAACACCATATATTTT

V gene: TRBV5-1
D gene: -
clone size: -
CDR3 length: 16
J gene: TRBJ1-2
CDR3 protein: CASSSSGTQLTGGYTF
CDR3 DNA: TGCGCCAGCAGCTCATCCGGGACACAACTAACGGGTGGCTACACCTTC

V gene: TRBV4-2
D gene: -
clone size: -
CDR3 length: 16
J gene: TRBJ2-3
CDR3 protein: CASSLGGGRGTDTQYF
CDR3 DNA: TGTGCCAGCAGCCTTGGGGGTGGGAGGGGGACAGATACGCAGTATTTT

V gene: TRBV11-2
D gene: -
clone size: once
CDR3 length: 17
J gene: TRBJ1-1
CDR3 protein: CASRSGGYGLPNTEAFF
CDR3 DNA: TGTGCCAGCCGCTCCGGGGGGTACGGATTACCGAACACTGAAGCTTTCTTT

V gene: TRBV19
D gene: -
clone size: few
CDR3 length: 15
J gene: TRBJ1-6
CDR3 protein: CASSIKAGSPSPLHF
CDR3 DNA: TGTGCCAGTAGTATAAAGGCAGGGTCGCCTTCACCCCTCCACTTT

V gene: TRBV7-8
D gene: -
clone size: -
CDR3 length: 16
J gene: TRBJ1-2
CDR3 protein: CASSLGPALGANGYTF
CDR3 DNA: TGTGCCAGCAGCTTGGGGCCCGCCCTGGGGGCGAATGGCTACACCTTC

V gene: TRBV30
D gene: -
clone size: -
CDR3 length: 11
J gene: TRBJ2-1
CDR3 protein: CAWEQGREQFF
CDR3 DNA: TGTGCCTGGGAACAGGGCCGGGAGCAGTTCTTC